A single sample gave rise to the 21 T cell receptor beta chains below, sequenced in a study of control samples from healthy donors and cancer patients. Libraries were prepared by immunoSEQ multiplex PCR; TCRdb keeps only in-frame clonotypes and omits some of them. The repertoire holds about 100,000 clones, with approximately 84% as singletons. What was sequenced was blood. Receptor source: a woman aged 45 to 65 in good health.

The V and J genes are TRBV27 and TRBJ1-6; D is uncertain. The CDR3 sequence is 15 residues long. Germline CDR1 reads MNHEY; CDR2 reads SMNVEV (reference sequence). V lost 6 bases and J 7 bases, leaving 16 bases between the germline ends. CDR3 amino acids: CASRSQKGWNSPLHF. CDR3 nucleotide sequence: TGTGCCAGCAGATCGCAAAAAGGGTGGAATTCACCCCTCCACTTT.

The V and J genes are TRBV19 and TRBJ2-6, with D maybe TRBD1 (6 bases). The CDR3 is 17 amino acids. Germline values: CDR1 LNHDA, CDR2 SQIVND (reference sequence). V was trimmed by 1 base and J by 2 bases, leaving 12 bases between them. CDR3 nucleotide sequence: TGTGCCAGTAGTATAGGCCAGGGGCGGCCTGGGGCCAACGTCCTGACTTTC. Residues: CASSIGQGRPGANVLTF.

This clone was seen a single time. The V call is TRBV11-3, the J call TRBJ2-1; D possibly corresponds to TRBD2 (5 bases). There are 15 residues in the CDR3. Germline V gene sequence: CDR1 SGHNT, CDR2 YENEEA. Trimming pared 2 bases from V and 6 bases from J, leaving 14 bases between. As DNA, the CDR3 is TGTGCCAGCAGCTTAAACGGGATAGTCGGCAATGAGCAGTTCTTC. Translating it yields CASSLNGIVGNEQFF.

The genes are TRBV30 and TRBJ2-2; D possibly corresponds to TRBD2 (6 bases). This CDR3 comprises 13 residues. V shed 7 bases and J shed 4 bases, with 13 bases lying between them. Germline assignment: CDR1 GTSNPN and CDR2 SVGIG (reference sequence). CDR3 amino acids: CAFPGLSTGELFF. CDR3 in DNA: TGTGCCTTCCCGGGACTTTCCACCGGGGAGCTGTTTTTT.

This chain uses TRBV7-3 with TRBJ2-3; the match to TRBD2 covers 8 bases. J was trimmed by 0 bases and V by 5 bases; bases with no gene match: 4. The CDR3 contains 15 residues. Per the germline V gene, CDR1 is SGHTA and CDR2 is FQGTGA. The CDR3 DNA follows: TGTGCCAGCAGCCCAACGGGGGGGAGCACAGATACGCAGTATTTT. Translation: CASSPTGGSTDTQYF.

To note about this clone: The same CDR3 is also encoded by other DNA sequences in this sample. The chain uses TRBV20-1 and TRBJ1-1; D may be TRBD1 (5 bases). In germline, CDR1 is DFQATT, CDR2 SNEGSKA (reference sequence). The CDR3 sequence is 14 residues long. V was pared by 3 bases and J by 1 base, with 12 bases between. The CDR3 DNA follows: TGCAGTGCTAGTTCGGGACTCCGGAACACTGAAGCTTTCTTT. This sequence encodes CSASSGLRNTEAFF.

The chain's CDR3 is CATSRGTPGTGAGNYGYTF. For the CDR3, the DNA is TGTGCCACCAGCAGAGGGACACCGGGGACAGGGGCAGGCAACTATGGCTACACCTTC. The V and J genes are TRBV15 and TRBJ1-2, with 10 nucleotides matching TRBD1. CDR1 LNHNV and CDR2 YYDKDF come from the germline V gene (reference sequence). V shed 1 base, J shed 2 bases, and the junction held 13 bases outside the gene matches. The CDR3 covers 19 residues.

The rearrangement joins TRBV4-1 to TRBJ2-3; 7 bases are shared with TRBD1. The CDR3 loop spans 14 amino acids. J gave up 4 bases and V 2 bases, and 3 bases lay outside the gene matches. Germline CDR1 MGHRA, CDR2 YSYEKL. CDR3 sequence: CASSQQGVPDTQYF. The DNA of the CDR3 is TGCGCCAGCAGCCAACAGGGGGTCCCAGATACGCAGTATTTT.

The V and J genes are TRBV2 and TRBJ2-1; D is unresolved. The CDR3 loop spans 13 amino acids. V shed 3 bases and J shed 5 bases, with 8 bases lying between them. The V gene's germline CDR1 is SNHLY and CDR2 FYNNEI. Written as DNA, the CDR3 is TGTGCCAGCAGTGACACCATTCACAATGAGCAGTTCTTC. Amino acids: CASSDTIHNEQFF.

This CDR3 reads CASSVASGTDTQYF. The CDR3 coding sequence is TGCGCCAGCAGTGTAGCTAGCGGCACAGATACGCAGTATTTT. V and J are TRBV10-1 and TRBJ2-3; D possibly corresponds to TRBD2 (6 bases). The CDR3 covers 14 residues. CDR1 and CDR2 from the germline V gene are WNHNN and SYGVQD (reference sequence). Deletions cut 4 bases from V and 1 base from J, with 9 bases between.

This clone appeared once. The V gene is TRBV15, the J gene TRBJ1-2; D is perhaps TRBD1 (5 bases). V lost 0 bases, J lost 6 bases, and 14 bases lay in between. From germline, CDR1 is LNHNV and CDR2 YYDKDF (reference sequence). The CDR3 runs to 15 residues. The chain's CDR3 is CATSRDFRDSDGYTF. Here the CDR3 DNA reads TGTGCCACCAGCAGAGATTTCCGGGACTCGGATGGCTACACCTTC.

This clone was counted a single time. The CDR3 sequence: CASSYSLGNTEAFF. As DNA, the CDR3 is TGTGCCAGCAGTTACTCGTTAGGGAACACTGAAGCTTTCTTT. The chain has TRBV6-5 and TRBJ1-1; D not resolved. CDR3 size: 14 residues. Germline lookup yields CDR1 MNHEY and CDR2 SVGAGI. Trimming left V 0 bases short and J 1 base short, with 6 bases between.

V is TRBV5-8 and J is TRBJ1-1; 10 nucleotides agree with TRBD1. The CDR3 spans 14 residues. The junction had 1 base not matched to a gene; V was cut back by 0 bases and J by 5 bases. Per germline, CDR1 SGHTS and CDR2 YDEGEE. CDR3 sequence: CASSLGTGGTEAFF. The CDR3 DNA follows: TGTGCCAGCAGCTTGGGGACAGGGGGGACTGAAGCTTTCTTT.

V usage is TRBV2 and J usage is TRBJ1-1; 7 nucleotides line up with TRBD1. This CDR3 region has 18 residues. Germline trimming cut 11 bases from V and 3 bases from J; bases unmatched to any gene: 24. Germline CDR1 reads SNHLY; CDR2 reads FYNNEI. The CDR3 nucleotides are TGTGCCCCACCGCCGGGACAGCATTCCCTCCCTGTGGACACTGAAGCTTTCTTT. Its translation: CAPPPGQHSLPVDTEAFF.

V and J are TRBV11-1 and TRBJ2-5, with a tentative D call TRBD1 (5 bases). V was cut by 8 bases and J by 2 bases, with 12 bases left in between. Germline values: CDR1 SGHAT, CDR2 FQDESV (reference sequence). The CDR3 contains 13 residues. CDR3 protein: CASGRTPQETQYF. The CDR3 DNA follows: TGTGCCAGCGGCCGGACACCTCAAGAGACCCAGTACTTC. Using reference TRBV11-1 and TRBJ2-5 for the parts outside the CDR3, the full variable domain is EAEVAQSPRYKITEKSQAVAFWCDPISGHATLYWYRQILGQGPELLVQFQDESVVDDSQLPKDRFSAERLKGVDSTLKIQPAELGDSAMYLCASGRTPQETQYFGPGTRLLVL.

V usage is TRBV9 and J usage is TRBJ2-1; no firm D call. Germline loops: CDR1 SGDLS, CDR2 YYNGEE. Between the trimmed V and J ends, which lost 2 bases and 6 bases, there was a span of 6 bases. The CDR3 totals 12 residues. The CDR3 reads CASSVIFNEQFF. In nucleotides, the CDR3 is TGTGCCAGCAGCGTGATATTCAATGAGCAGTTCTTC.

V is TRBV5-1 and J is TRBJ2-5; D gene uncertain. The CDR3 has 14 amino acids. Germline CDR1 and CDR2: SGHRS and YFSETQ. V lost 0 bases to trimming and J lost 4 bases, with 10 bases between them. The CDR3, as DNA: TGCGCCAGCAGCTTGGGGCGGCCGGGAGAGACCCAGTACTTC. Translation gives CASSLGRPGETQYF.

In its sample, this clone was seen once. The chain couples TRBV7-9 to TRBJ2-2; tentative D call: TRBD2 (6 bases). CDR3 length: 14 residues. The V gene lost 5 bases and the J gene lost 4 bases, with 11 bases spanning the gap. Germline lookup yields CDR1 SEHNR and CDR2 FQNEAQ (reference sequence). The CDR3 DNA is TGTGCCAGCAGCGTGGGACTGACCACCGGGGAGCTGTTTTTT. Residues: CASSVGLTTGELFF.

This chain connects TRBV6-6 to TRBJ2-2; no reliable D call. CDR3 length equals 13 residues. Trimming stripped 6 bases from V and 3 bases from J, with 8 bases between. Germline CDR1 and CDR2: MNHNY and SVGAGI (reference sequence). In DNA form, the CDR3 reads TGTGCCAGCAGAAAGCACGACACCGGGGAGCTGTTTTTT. Its protein is CASRKHDTGELFF.

The V gene is TRBV18, the J gene TRBJ1-5, with a tentative D call TRBD1 (5 bases). This CDR3 contains 16 residues. V was shortened by 0 bases and J by 2 bases, with 11 bases between the two germline ends. Per the germline V gene, CDR1 is KGHSH and CDR2 is LQKENI. CDR3 region: CASSPPSARGNQPQHF. The CDR3 DNA reads TGTGCCAGCTCACCACCTTCGGCCAGGGGCAATCAGCCCCAGCATTTT. Drawing the rest from reference TRBV18 and TRBJ1-5, the complete variable domain is NAGVMQNPRHLVRRRGQEARLRCSPMKGHSHVYWYRQLPEEGLKFMVYLQKENIIDESGMPKERFSAEFPKEGPSILRIQQVVRGDSAAYFCASSPPSARGNQPQHFGDGTRLSIL.

This clone was counted a single time. The chain is built from TRBV19 and TRBJ2-1, with a weak D call TRBD2 (6 bases). The V gene lost 0 bases and the J gene lost 0 bases, with 18 bases spanning the gap. Germline assignment: CDR1 LNHDA and CDR2 SQIVND (reference sequence). The CDR3 extends over 19 amino acids. The CDR3 protein is CASSIEMTIAVSSYNEQFF. The CDR3 coding sequence is TGTGCCAGTAGTATAGAGATGACTATAGCGGTAAGCTCCTACAATGAGCAGTTCTTC.